These 32 T cell receptor beta chains came from one sample sequenced in a study of blood T cell repertoires in COVID-19. The table came from immunoSEQ multiplex PCR; TCRdb's copy has only in-frame clones and leaves some out. Of approximately 210,000 clones listed, around nine tenths are singletons. The material sequenced was PBMCs or T cells enriched from blood (not recorded which). All receptors derive from a man aged 25-40 years in a cohort exposed to, infected with or recovered from COVID-19 (not recorded which).

The chain employs TRBV7-8 and TRBJ2-7; 10 bases are a match to TRBD2. The J segment lost 5 bases and the V segment lost 3 bases, leaving 4 bases of the junction unmatched. The CDR3 runs 14 residues. Germline values: CDR1 SGHVS, CDR2 FQNEAQ. The CDR3 DNA follows: TGTGCCAGCAGCTTCGAAGCGGGAGGGAACGAGCAGTACTTC. Translating it yields CASSFEAGGNEQYF.

The chain combines TRBV27 with TRBJ2-7; 8 bases match TRBD2. The CDR3 spans 16 residues. CDR1 is MNHEY and CDR2 is SMNVEV in the germline V gene (reference sequence). Trimming removed 5 bases from V and 5 bases from J; junction bases left unmatched: 14. CDR3 protein: CASSLPPGLGSDEQYF. The CDR3 DNA reads as TGTGCCAGCAGTCTACCCCCGGGACTAGGAAGTGACGAGCAGTACTTC.

This clone was seen a single time. This sequence joins TRBV28 and TRBJ1-1, with 9 bases lining up with TRBD1. The germline gives CDR1 MDHEN, CDR2 SYDVKM. V shed 5 bases, J shed 2 bases, and the junction held 6 bases outside the gene matches. The length of the CDR3 is 15 residues. CDR3 nucleotide sequence: TGTGCCAGCAGTGCCCGGGACAGGGTAAACACTGAAGCTTTCTTT. Translated, it gives CASSARDRVNTEAFF.

The rearrangement links TRBV24-1 to TRBJ1-1, with unresolved D. Germline V gene sequence: CDR1 KGHDR, CDR2 SFDVKD. V was trimmed by 0 bases and J by 6 bases, leaving 16 bases between them. The CDR3 sequence is 16 residues long. The CDR3 region is CATSDLPILRSAEAFF. The CDR3 bases are TGTGCCACCAGTGATTTGCCCATATTGAGATCCGCTGAAGCTTTCTTT.

This chain connects TRBV27 to TRBJ2-1; 12 nucleotides match TRBD2. V lost 6 bases to trimming and J lost 10 bases; unmatched junction nucleotides: 10. The CDR3 length is 15 residues. Germline V gene data show CDR1 as MNHEY and CDR2 as SMNVEV (reference sequence). CDR3 sequence: CASSSGTSGLGEQFF. DNA of the CDR3: TGTGCCAGCAGCTCCGGGACTAGCGGGTTGGGGGAGCAGTTCTTC.

The chain joins TRBV11-2 to TRBJ2-5, with D unresolved. CDR1 is SGHAT, CDR2 FQNNGV, per germline. The CDR3 runs to 14 residues. The V gene lost 2 bases and the J gene lost 6 bases, with 13 bases spanning the gap. CDR3 nucleotides: TGTGCCAGCAGCTTACCGGGTAGTATAAAGACCCAGTACTTC. It translates to CASSLPGSIKTQYF.

As concerns this clone: Other DNA sequences of this sample code for an identical CDR3. The chain couples TRBV11-2 to TRBJ2-7; 10 bases line up with TRBD2. J was trimmed by 5 bases and V by 5 bases; bases with no gene match: 9. The CDR3 extends over 15 amino acids. Germline V gene data show CDR1 as SGHAT and CDR2 as FQNNGV. CDR3: CASSLTAGGPHEQYF. The CDR3 DNA sequence: TGTGCCAGCAGCCTAACAGCGGGAGGGCCCCACGAGCAGTACTTC.

This rearrangement joins TRBV5-1 to TRBJ2-5, with 8 nucleotides matching TRBD1. In germline, CDR1 is SGHRS, CDR2 YFSETQ. V lost 0 bases and J lost 4; bases outside the gene matches: 2. There are 14 residues in the CDR3. The DNA of the CDR3 is TGCGCCAGCAGCTTGGGCGGACAGGGAGAGACCCAGTACTTC. Its protein product is CASSLGGQGETQYF.

The rearrangement joins TRBV6-2 or TRBV6-3 to TRBJ2-1; maybe TRBD1 (6 bases). V was clipped by 0 bases and J by 4 bases, with 10 bases between them. Germline V gene lookup returns CDR1 MNHEY and CDR2 SVGEGT. The CDR3 runs 15 residues. CDR3 protein: CASSYSTGQYNEQFF. CDR3 sequence (DNA): TGTGCCAGCAGTTACTCGACTGGACAGTACAATGAGCAGTTCTTC.

V gene TRBV19 combines with J gene TRBJ2-4; TRBD2 matches at 8 bases. This CDR3 contains 17 residues. Per germline, CDR1 LNHDA and CDR2 SQIVND (reference sequence). Trimming took 3 bases from V and 1 from J; bases not matched to a gene: 8. The CDR3 region is CASSILGSGMAKNIQYF. The CDR3 DNA follows: TGTGCCAGTAGTATCCTTGGTAGCGGGATGGCCAAAAACATTCAGTACTTC.

This clone was observed a few times. The CDR3 here is CASSLVGVGYTF. As DNA, the CDR3 is TGTGCCAGCAGTTTAGTAGGGGTTGGCTACACCTTC. The genes are TRBV12-3 or TRBV12-4 and TRBJ1-2, with D tentatively TRBD1 (5 bases). Trimming took off 1 base at V and 7 bases at J, with 7 bases between the two ends. The CDR3 extends over 12 amino acids.

This clone appeared a few times. This rearrangement joins TRBV3-1 (or the pseudogene TRBV3-2) to TRBJ2-7, with TRBD2 matching 11 bases. From germline, CDR1 is LGHDT and CDR2 YNNKEL (reference sequence). The CDR3 length is 16 residues. V lost 1 base and J lost 4; bases outside the gene matches: 6. The CDR3 DNA reads TGTGCCAGCAGCCAAGGGGTAGCGGGAGGGCTTTACGAGCAGTACTTC. It codes for CASSQGVAGGLYEQYF.

This clone showed up just once. This sequence joins TRBV6-5 and TRBJ2-3, with D unresolved. The CDR3 has 14 residues. The germline CDR1 and CDR2 sequences are MNHEY and SVGAGI. V lost 6 bases to trimming and J lost 4 bases, with 14 bases between them. The CDR3 nucleotides read TGTGCCAGCAGCTTCGTGAGGTGGGCAGATACGCAGTATTTT. Protein product: CASSFVRWADTQYF.

V and J are TRBV5-5 and TRBJ2-4; 7 bases align to TRBD2. The V gene's germline CDR1 is SGHKS and CDR2 YYEKEE (reference sequence). With 4 bases clipped from V and 0 bases from J, the junction kept 10 bases outside the gene matches. The length of the CDR3 is 17 residues. CDR3 in DNA: TGTGCCAGCAGCCTTGCTAGCGGAAGTGTAGCCAAAAACATTCAGTACTTC. It specifies CASSLASGSVAKNIQYF. Looking up the rest from reference TRBV5-5 and TRBJ2-4 gives the full variable domain: DAGVTQSPTHLIKTRGQQVTLRCSPISGHKSVSWYQQVLGQGPQFIFQYYEKEERGRGNFPDRFSARQFPNYSSELNVNALLLGDSALYLCASSLASGSVAKNIQYFGAGTRLSVL.

The gene calls are TRBV25-1 and TRBJ1-1, with D maybe TRBD1 (5 bases). The germline gives CDR1 MGHDK, CDR2 SYGVNS. V lost 7 bases and J lost 1, with 10 bases in between. This CDR3 has 13 amino acids. The CDR3 sequence is CASTFTGNTEAFF. In DNA form, the CDR3 reads TGTGCCAGCACCTTCACAGGGAACACTGAAGCTTTCTTT.

In its sample, this clone was seen once. V and J are TRBV14 and TRBJ2-7; D unresolved. In germline, CDR1 is SGHDN, CDR2 FVKESK. CDR3 size: 13 residues. Trimming shortened V by 4 bases and J by 0 bases, and 7 bases separated the two germline ends. The DNA of the CDR3 is TGTGCCAGCAGCCCGGAGCTCTCCTACGAGCAGTACTTC. This translates into CASSPELSYEQYF.

V gene TRBV10-2 combines with J gene TRBJ1-1; maybe TRBD1 (5 bases). The CDR3 is 14 residues long. Looked up from germline, CDR1 is WSHSY and CDR2 is SAAADI. V gave up 2 bases and J gave up 2 bases, with 9 bases separating them. The CDR3 DNA sequence: TGCGCCAGCAGTGAGGCAGGGAAAAACACTGAAGCTTTCTTT. Its protein product is CASSEAGKNTEAFF.

This clone showed up just a few times. The sample holds other DNA sequences that translate to the same CDR3. The V and J genes are TRBV27 and TRBJ1-6; possibly TRBD1 for D (6 bases). V lost 3 bases, J lost 8 bases, and 11 bases lay in between. This CDR3 spans 14 amino acids. Per germline, CDR1 MNHEY and CDR2 SMNVEV (reference sequence). The CDR3 here is CASSFRGPYSPLHF. The DNA of the CDR3 is TGTGCCAGCAGTTTCAGGGGCCCCTATTCACCCCTCCACTTT.

In the case of this clone: The same CDR3 also results from other DNA sequences found in this sample. The rearrangement uses TRBV7-2 and TRBJ1-1; a possible D gene is TRBD1 (5 bases). Germline CDR1 and CDR2: SGHTA and FQGNSA. Trimming took 2 bases from V and 1 from J, leaving 8 bases between them. CDR3 length equals 14 residues. CDR3 residues: CASSLQGRNTEAFF. CDR3 coding DNA: TGTGCCAGCAGCTTACAGGGTAGGAACACTGAAGCTTTCTTT.

The CDR3 here is CSANERSTEAFF. Written as DNA, the CDR3 is TGCAGTGCTAATGAAAGGAGCACTGAAGCTTTCTTT. The rearrangement joins TRBV20-1 to TRBJ1-1, with no clear D. Germline assignment: CDR1 DFQATT and CDR2 SNEGSKA (reference sequence). Trimming pared 4 bases from V and 4 bases from J, leaving 10 bases between. This CDR3 is 12 amino acids long.

The chain has TRBV7-2 and TRBJ1-1; maybe TRBD1 (5 bases). In germline, CDR1 is SGHTA, CDR2 FQGNSA. Trimming shortened V by 2 bases and J by 0 bases, and 10 bases separated the two germline ends. The CDR3 extends over 15 amino acids. The DNA of the CDR3 is TGTGCCAGCAGCTTATGGGCAGGGATGAACACTGAAGCTTTCTTT. This translates into CASSLWAGMNTEAFF.

This clone has just one count. The V call is TRBV27, the J call TRBJ1-5, with 7 nucleotides matching TRBD1. V trimming: 6 bases; J trimming: 2 bases; junction bases outside the gene matches: 10. This CDR3 is 16 amino acids long. The germline V gene encodes CDR1 MNHEY and CDR2 SMNVEV (reference sequence). In DNA, the CDR3 is TGTGCCAGCAGCGAACAGGGGCGGCGACGCAATCAGCCCCAGCATTTT. It yields the protein CASSEQGRRRNQPQHF.

This clone was detected only once. The rearrangement uses TRBV24-1 and TRBJ2-7; perhaps TRBD1 as D (6 bases). This CDR3 has 14 residues. Germline V lookup: CDR1 KGHDR, CDR2 SFDVKD. Trimming pared 4 bases from V and 5 bases from J, leaving 14 bases between. In nucleotides, the CDR3 is TGTGCCACCAGTGACCCAGCAGGGGCCAACGAGCAGTACTTC. Translating gives CATSDPAGANEQYF.

This chain joins TRBV27 and TRBJ2-7, with D possibly matching TRBD2 (7 bases). The V end was cut by 4 bases, the J end by 0 bases, with 16 bases between. This CDR3 is built from 16 residues. Germline V gives CDR1 MNHEY, CDR2 SMNVEV (reference sequence). The CDR3 reads CASSSPGGGGSYEQYF. CDR3 bases: TGTGCCAGCAGTTCCCCTGGAGGGGGGGGCTCCTACGAGCAGTACTTC.

V gene TRBV5-6 combines with J gene TRBJ2-3; 7 bases align to TRBD1. V dropped 0 bases and J dropped 4; count of bases not matched to a gene: 2. The CDR3 is made up of 14 amino acids. Germline loops: CDR1 SGHDT, CDR2 YYEEEE. Here the CDR3 reads CASSLGGGPDTQYF. The CDR3 DNA is TGTGCCAGCAGCTTGGGAGGGGGCCCAGATACGCAGTATTTT. Supplemented by reference TRBV5-6 and TRBJ2-3, the full variable domain reads DAGVTQSPTHLIKTRGQQVTLRCSPKSGHDTVSWYQQALGQGPQFIFQYYEEEERQRGNFPDRFSGHQFPNYSSELNVNALLLGDSALYLCASSLGGGPDTQYFGPGTRLTVL.

The V call is TRBV7-9, the J call TRBJ2-7, with 8 bases fitting TRBD1. CDR1 is SEHNR and CDR2 is FQNEAQ in the germline V gene (reference sequence). The CDR3 totals 16 residues. With V trimmed by 4 bases and J by 0 bases, 8 bases remained unmatched. The CDR3 nucleotides are TGTGCCAGCAGCTCGACCACAGGGGGATTCTCCTACGAGCAGTACTTC. Its translation is CASSSTTGGFSYEQYF.

The chain uses TRBV14 and TRBJ1-3; D remains unclear. CDR3 length equals 12 residues. V gave up 4 bases and J gave up 4 bases, with 5 bases separating them. Germline V gene data show CDR1 as SGHDN and CDR2 as FVKESK. CDR3 in amino acids: CASSLSGNTIYF. The CDR3 coding sequence is TGTGCCAGCAGCCTCTCGGGAAACACCATATATTTT. The full variable domain, its missing parts supplied by reference TRBV14 and TRBJ1-3, is EAGVTQFPSHSVIEKGQTVTLRCDPISGHDNLYWYRRVMGKEIKFLLHFVKESKQDESGMPNNRFLAERTGGTYSTLKVQPAELEDSGVYFCASSLSGNTIYFGEGSWLTVV.

V and J are TRBV6-6 and TRBJ1-1; tentative D call: TRBD1 (5 bases). The CDR3 runs to 15 residues. V shed 2 bases and J shed 2 bases, with 12 bases lying between them. CDR1 and CDR2 from the germline V gene are MNHNY and SVGAGI (reference sequence). The CDR3 region has the DNA TGTGCCAGCAGTTACGGGGCAGGACTAAACACTGAAGCTTTCTTT. Translation: CASSYGAGLNTEAFF.

The chain carries TRBV7-9 and TRBJ1-1; D not resolved. V was trimmed by 4 bases and J by 4 bases, leaving 10 bases between them. The germline V gene encodes CDR1 SEHNR and CDR2 FQNEAQ (reference sequence). CDR3 size: 13 residues. This chain's CDR3 is CASSSREPTEAFF. The CDR3 DNA reads as TGTGCCAGCAGCTCTCGCGAACCCACTGAAGCTTTCTTT. The full variable domain, with the rest looked up from reference TRBV7-9 and TRBJ1-1, is DTGVSQNPRHKITKRGQNVTFRCDPISEHNRLYWYRQTLGQGPEFLTYFQNEAQLEKSRLLSDRFSAERPKGSFSTLEIQRTEQGDSAMYLCASSSREPTEAFFGQGTRLTVV.

A single count supports this clone. The chain joins TRBV9 to TRBJ2-3; no firm D call. The CDR3 is 15 amino acids. Trimming took 6 bases from V and 0 from J, leaving 14 bases between them. CDR1 and CDR2 (germline): SGDLS, YYNGEE. CDR3 loop: CASKVGDGSTDTQYF. As DNA, the CDR3 is TGTGCCAGCAAGGTAGGAGATGGGAGCACAGATACGCAGTATTTT.

The rearrangement uses TRBV5-1 and TRBJ2-6; D is possibly TRBD1 (5 bases). V lost 0 bases, J lost 0 bases, and 7 bases lay in between. Germline V gene sequence: CDR1 SGHRS, CDR2 YFSETQ. The length of the CDR3 is 16 residues. The CDR3 sequence is CASSLGQSSGANVLTF. The CDR3 DNA follows: TGCGCCAGCAGCTTGGGACAGAGCTCTGGGGCCAACGTCCTGACTTTC.

The V gene is TRBV6-5, the J gene TRBJ1-1, with a tentative D call TRBD1 (5 bases). Germline lookup yields CDR1 MNHEY and CDR2 SVGAGI. This CDR3 is 14 amino acids long. The germline V and J ends were trimmed by 3 bases and 6 bases, with 14 bases remaining between them. CDR3 loop: CASSYRQGGSEAFF. In DNA form, the CDR3 reads TGTGCCAGCAGTTATCGGCAGGGAGGGTCTGAAGCTTTCTTT.